This T cell receptor (beta chain) was identified in a study of metastatic and nonmetastatic thyroid tumors. This clone was seen a few times. The entire patient cohort was treatment-naive prior to thyroid surgery. Per the germline V gene, CDR1 is MNHEY and CDR2 is SVGEGT. CDR3 length equals 14 residues. The ends lost 2 bases at V and 4 bases at J; junction bases unmatched: 3. Through MiXCR, TCRdb re-clonotyped the PCR reads. The top ten clones hold approximately 15% of a sample with 15,000 to 20,000 clones, about a quarter of them seen once. The rearrangement links TRBV6-2 or TRBV6-3 to TRBJ2-7; 9 nucleotides agree with TRBD1. Specimen: adjacent normal tissue. This clonotype originated in a female donor with papillary thyroid cancer or a benign thyroid nodule (not recorded which). Some clones in this sample may be carry-over from other donors' samples. CDR3 in amino acids: CASSYLGQGYEQYF. CDR3 sequence (DNA): TGTGCCAGCAGTTACCTGGGACAGGGTTACGAGCAGTACTTC.